This T cell receptor beta chain was found in a study of blood T cells in healthy people across ages. For the study at large: About one barcoded TCR beta cDNA was captured per two T cells.

A second 7 to 11 cycle PCR used barcoded and J-beta primers. Every cDNA molecule bore a tag from a template-switch adaptor containing 12 random nucleotides. TCRdb called the 5' RACE reads again in MiXCR, with one record for every CDR3 protein. The sample has some 1.5 million distinct CDR3 sequences; approximately 30% are singletons. Every sample gave at least 6 micrograms of total RNA when it was extracted. As regards this clonotype: Its antigen is undetermined.

Overall study results and limits: Unknown donor CMV status possibly confounded expanded clonotype changes.

The receptor was isolated from a young woman in good health. Sequencing used blood.

The CDR3 region has the DNA TGTGCCAGCAGCCAAGAGTCACAGCTTTACGAGCAGTACTTC. Translated, it gives CASSQESQLYEQYF. This chain connects TRBV14 to TRBJ2-7; D is undetermined. CDR1 is SGHDN, CDR2 FVKESK, per germline. With 0 bases removed from V and 4 bases from J, the gap between germline ends came to 10 bases. The CDR3 has 14 amino acids.